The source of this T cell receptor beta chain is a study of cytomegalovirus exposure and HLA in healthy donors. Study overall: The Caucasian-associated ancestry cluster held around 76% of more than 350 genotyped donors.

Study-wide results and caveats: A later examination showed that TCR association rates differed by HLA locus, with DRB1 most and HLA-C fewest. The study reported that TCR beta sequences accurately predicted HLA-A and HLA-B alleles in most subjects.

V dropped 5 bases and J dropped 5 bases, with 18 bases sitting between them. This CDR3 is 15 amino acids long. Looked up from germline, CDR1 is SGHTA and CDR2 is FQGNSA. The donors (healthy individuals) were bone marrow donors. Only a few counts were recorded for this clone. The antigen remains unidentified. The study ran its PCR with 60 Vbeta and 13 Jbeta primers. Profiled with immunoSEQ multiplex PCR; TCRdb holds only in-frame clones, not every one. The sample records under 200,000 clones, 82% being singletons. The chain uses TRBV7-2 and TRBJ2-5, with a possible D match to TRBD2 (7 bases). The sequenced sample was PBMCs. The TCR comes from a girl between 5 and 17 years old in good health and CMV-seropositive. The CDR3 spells CASSINRGAAETQYF. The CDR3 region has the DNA TGTGCCAGCAGCATCAATCGGGGGGCCGCGGAGACCCAGTACTTC.